The 4 T cell receptor beta chains below were found in one sample sequenced in a study of CD8 T cells in Susac syndrome (dated by TCRdb to 2018 to 2020). The protocol used for the library was the immunoSEQ multiplex PCR assay. RNA was extracted using the RNeasy kit, and about 0.45 to 1 ug of the RNA was reverse transcribed with random hexamers. TCRdb reran the public reads through fastp at Q25 and MiXCR, keeping productive beta chains. Every distinct CDR3 protein forms one entry, paired with its most common genes and DNA. The sample table holds around 160,000 distinct CDR3 sequences, of which around 93% were seen once. Of the sample, 0.12% to 0.15% is held by the ten largest clones. The sample consisted of CD4+ T cells from PBMCs. All receptors derive from a human donor in good health.

This chain joins TRBV6-5 and TRBJ2-5; the D gene is possibly TRBD1 (6 bases). Trimming stripped 2 bases from V and 1 base from J, with 11 bases between. This CDR3 has 15 residues. The germline V gene has CDR1 MNHEY and CDR2 SVGAGI. CDR3 sequence reads: CASSYATGSQETQYF. CDR3 nucleotides: TGTGCCAGCAGTTACGCAACAGGGTCCCAAGAGACCCAGTACTTC.

This clonotype was observed a single time. The chain uses TRBV6-5 and TRBJ1-2; the D is unclear. CDR3 length: 13 residues. Looked up from germline, CDR1 is MNHEY and CDR2 is SVGAGI. Trimming removed 6 bases at V and 7 bases at J, with 15 bases between. CDR3 sequence reads: CASRNPAGSGYTF. DNA for the CDR3: TGTGCCAGCAGGAACCCCGCAGGTAGTGGCTACACCTTC.

This chain uses TRBV20-1 with TRBJ2-3; TRBD2 aligns across 9 bases. Trimming cost V 3 bases and J 2 bases; bases outside gene matches: 3. Germline CDR1 reads DFQATT; CDR2 reads SNEGSKA (reference sequence). This CDR3 is 14 amino acids long. The CDR3 loop reads CSASASGDTDTQYF. As DNA, the CDR3 is TGCAGTGCTAGTGCTAGCGGGGACACAGATACGCAGTATTTT.

The V call is TRBV9, the J call TRBJ1-1, with 7 nucleotides matching TRBD1. After removal of 3 bases from V and 4 bases from J, the junction contained 6 bases not matched to a gene. CDR3 length: 14 residues. Germline CDR1 is SGDLS and CDR2 is YYNGEE. The CDR3 sequence: CASSGGGGRTEAFF. The CDR3 coding sequence is TGTGCCAGCAGCGGCGGAGGGGGCCGCACTGAAGCTTTCTTT.